The entry below describes one TCR beta chain. Its antigen remains unidentified. An overlapping HIV-1 Gag peptide pool stimulated these cells at roughly 0.97 ug/peptide/mL. CD40L-negative CD69-negative CD45RO-high memory CD4+ T cells were sorted as populations depleted of antigen-responding cells. Donors were HIV-1-infected adults who began suppressive ART during chronic infection. V lost 3 bases, J lost 8 bases, and 9 bases lay in between. CDR3 length: 12 amino acids. Germline CDR1 KGHDR, CDR2 SFDVKD. This specimen belongs to a study of persistence of HIV-infected CD4 T cells. Sequencing used immunoSEQ version 4 in survey mode. The method was immunoSEQ multiplex PCR; TCRdb's version includes in-frame clones alone and lacks a portion of them. The data contain roughly 64,000 clones, about 81% of them singletons.

The sequencing here drew on CD4+ T cells sorted from PBMCs after roughly 20-hour stimulation, taken from a patient who received antiretroviral therapy. The receptor's source is an adult man with HIV who was CMV-seropositive. This rearrangement joins TRBV24-1 to TRBJ1-2; D might be TRBD1 (5 bases). The CDR3 nucleotides read TGTGCCACCAGTGATGGAGGGGTAGGCTACACCTTC. It translates to CATSDGGVGYTF.